This T cell receptor (beta chain) emerged from a study of CXCR3-negative and CXCR3-positive naive CD8 T cells. Study details: The dataset comprises around 140 million TRB reads in total, with about 1.5 +/- 0.3 million reads per library.

Libraries of TRB cDNA were made by 5' RACE and carried UMIs. TCRdb reprocessed the 5' RACE reads; each CDR3 protein has one entry and no DNA is given. The sample totals under 45,000 distinct CDR3 sequences. With respect to this clonotype: Its antigen remains unknown.

CDR1 is SEHNR and CDR2 is FQNEAQ in the germline V gene (reference sequence). This CDR3 spans 17 amino acids. Broader study findings: High diversity, comparable across both naive subsets, contrasted with much lower diversity in memory CD8+ cells. Post-cryopreservation CXCR3 expression was partly diminished, and the bulk of assays employed fresh PBMCs. Whereas memory cells differed, naive CXCR3-negative and CXCR3-positive cells shared similar TRBV-TRBJ usage.

The chain has TRBV7-9 and TRBJ1-4; the D call from TCRdb, TRBD1, cannot be confirmed without DNA. Input material: memory CD8+ T cells from blood. The source of this sequence is a human donor in good health. Some clones in this sample may be carry-over from other donors' samples. The CDR3 protein is CASNHPVGAMSNEKLFF. Full variable domain (missing parts from reference TRBV7-9 and TRBJ1-4): DTGVSQNPRHKITKRGQNVTFRCDPISEHNRLYWYRQTLGQGPEFLTYFQNEAQLEKSRLLSDRFSAERPKGSFSTLEIQRTEQGDSAMYLCASNHPVGAMSNEKLFFGSGTQLSVL.